One and the same sample provided the 10 T cell receptor beta chains below, sequenced in a study of blood T cell repertoires in COVID-19. Method: immunoSEQ multiplex PCR; TCRdb's copy keeps in-frame clones and lacks some. The sample carries 150,000 to 200,000 clones, roughly four fifths recorded once. Sequences were obtained from PBMCs or T cells enriched from blood (not recorded which). The receptors stem from a middle-aged man who had recovered from COVID-19.

The CDR3 nucleotides are TGTGCCAGCAGCTTAAACAGGGGCGAGCAGTTCTTC. Translating it yields CASSLNRGEQFF. The gene calls are TRBV7-3 and TRBJ2-1, with 7 bases fitting TRBD1. Unmatched junction bases numbered 1, after V lost 1 base and J lost 10 bases. The CDR3 runs to 12 residues. Germline V gene lookup returns CDR1 SGHTA and CDR2 FQGTGA.

The chain has TRBV25-1 and TRBJ1-4; D not certain. This CDR3 spans 13 amino acids. Germline V gene sequence: CDR1 MGHDK, CDR2 SYGVNS. Trimming took off 3 bases at V and 11 bases at J, with 13 bases between the two ends. This CDR3 reads CASSDRLVGKLFF. In DNA, the CDR3 is TGTGCCAGCAGTGACCGTCTAGTTGGTAAACTGTTTTTT.

The genes are TRBV5-1 and TRBJ2-2; 12 bases are a match to TRBD2. The CDR3 loop spans 17 amino acids. The V gene end was trimmed by 4 bases and the J gene end by 1 base; junction bases not matched to a gene: 5. Per germline, CDR1 SGHRS and CDR2 YFSETQ. CDR3 DNA sequence: TGCGCCAGCAGCCTCCAACTAGCGGGAGGGAACACCGGGGAGCTGTTTTTT. Translation: CASSLQLAGGNTGELFF. The full variable domain, in which reference TRBV5-1 and TRBJ2-2 provide the parts outside the CDR3, is KAGVTQTPRYLIKTRGQQVTLSCSPISGHRSVSWYQQTPGQGLQFLFEYFSETQRNKGNFPGRFSGRQFSNSRSEMNVSTLELGDSALYLCASSLQLAGGNTGELFFGEGSRLTVL.

CDR3 protein: CASSQRRVSSYNEQFF. The CDR3 coding sequence is TGTGCCAGCAGCCAGAGGAGGGTCTCGTCCTACAATGAGCAGTTCTTC. The genes are TRBV3-1 (or the pseudogene TRBV3-2) and TRBJ2-1; the D gene is possibly TRBD2 (6 bases). Trimming stripped 3 bases from V and 1 base from J, with 13 bases between. This CDR3 is built from 16 residues. Germline-derived CDR1 and CDR2 are LGHDT and YNNKEL (reference sequence).

The chain links TRBV29-1 to TRBJ2-5; D remains unclear. The V and J ends lost 3 bases and 5 bases respectively, with 4 bases between them. Germline assignment: CDR1 SQVTM and CDR2 ANQGSEA. The CDR3 is 10 amino acids. CDR3 sequence: CSVESETQYF. The CDR3 DNA reads as TGCAGCGTTGAGTCGGAGACCCAGTACTTC.

This clone was found many times. The chain carries TRBV7-2 and TRBJ1-4, with TRBD1 identical over 9 bases. Per germline, CDR1 SGHTA and CDR2 FQGNSA. Trimming took 7 bases from V and 5 from J; bases not matched to a gene: 8. This CDR3 spans 15 amino acids. The CDR3 coding sequence is TGTGCCAGCAACCTAGGGGGACAGGGAAATGAAAAACTGTTTTTT. It yields the protein CASNLGGQGNEKLFF.

V gene TRBV7-2 combines with J gene TRBJ2-5, with TRBD1 matching 9 bases. This CDR3 is 13 amino acids long. CDR1 is SGHTA and CDR2 is FQGNSA in the germline V gene. Trimming removed 7 bases from V and 14 bases from J; junction bases left unmatched: 14. Here the CDR3 reads CASTSRSGTGFYF. Here the CDR3 DNA reads TGTGCCAGCACATCCCGGTCAGGGACAGGGTTTTACTTC. Full variable domain (rest looked up from reference TRBV7-2 and TRBJ2-5): GAGVSQSPSNKVTEKGKDVELRCDPISGHTALYWYRQSLGQGLEFLIYFQGNSAPDKSGLPSDRFSAERTGGSVSTLTIQRTQQEDSAVYLCASTSRSGTGFYFGPGTRLLVL.

CDR3 bases: TGTGCCAGCAGCTTGGTCGGGGGTAGTCAGCCCCAGCATTTT. Amino acid sequence: CASSLVGGSQPQHF. The rearrangement uses TRBV5-5 and TRBJ1-5; D might be TRBD1 (5 bases). Deletions cut 0 bases from V and 6 bases from J, with 10 bases between. The length of the CDR3 is 14 residues. Germline V gene data show CDR1 as SGHKS and CDR2 as YYEKEE (reference sequence).

The CDR3 DNA reads TGTGCCAGCAGCGCGCGCGCGGCGAACACTGAAGCTTTCTTT. It yields the protein CASSARAANTEAFF. V usage is TRBV7-9 and J usage is TRBJ1-1; D not resolved. V lost 5 bases and J lost 1, with 11 bases in between. The CDR3 length is 14 residues. Germline CDR1 and CDR2: SEHNR and FQNEAQ (reference sequence).

V gene TRBV7-2 combines with J gene TRBJ1-6; 7 nucleotides line up with TRBD1. Germline CDR1 and CDR2: SGHTA and FQGNSA. The CDR3 consists of 14 residues. J was trimmed by 9 bases and V by 6 bases; bases with no gene match: 8. CDR3 residues: CASRRRGGGSPLHF. CDR3 coding DNA: TGTGCCAGCAGGCGCCGAGGGGGCGGTTCACCCCTCCACTTT.